This T cell receptor (beta chain) was captured by sequencing in a study of shared clonotypes between healthy human individuals. Every immunoSEQ plate was one replicate of a subset's evenly spread DNA. Each PCR replicate from the sorted subsets contained roughly 210 ng DNA, which is about 30,000 T cell genomes. Sequenced by immunoSEQ multiplex PCR; TCRdb stores in-frame clones only, minus some. This sample carries roughly 2,000,000 clones, about 95% of them seen once, and the ten largest clones take approximately 1.2%. CDR1 is KGHSH, CDR2 LQKENI, per germline. The V gene lost 3 bases and the J gene lost 2 bases, with 13 bases spanning the gap. The CDR3 has 15 residues. Naive CD8 isolation took CD45RO-negative cells positively selected for CCR7 and excluded terminally differentiated effector memory CD45RA+ cells. All donors were healthy HIV-negative adults lacking recent acute infections or vaccinations.

Sequenced input: naive CD8+ T cells sorted from blood. This chain joins TRBV18 and TRBJ1-2; possible D gene TRBD1, 5 bases. The sequence derives from a man in his late teens or twenties in good health. CDR3 region: CASSPLGGVNYGYTF. The CDR3 DNA sequence: TGTGCCAGCTCACCTCTCGGAGGGGTGAACTATGGCTACACCTTC.